This T cell receptor (beta chain) derives from a study of OX40 agonist ivuxolimab in advanced cancers. Method: immunoSEQ multiplex PCR; TCRdb's copy keeps in-frame clones and lacks some. The sample includes about 46,000 clones, around 91% of them seen just once. This CDR3 is 15 amino acids long. V was pared by 0 bases and J by 2 bases, with 10 bases between. Per germline, CDR1 SGHRS and CDR2 YFSETQ. The gene calls are TRBV5-1 and TRBJ2-3; no clear D. This TCR derives from an adult with an advanced solid tumor such as melanoma, head and neck, liver or kidney cancer. The sequenced sample was CD4+ or CD8+ T cells sorted from blood, obtained in a trial of the OX40 agonist ivuxolimab. The CDR3 here is CASSLVGGFTDTQYF. DNA of the CDR3: TGCGCCAGCAGCTTGGTCGGCGGATTCACAGATACGCAGTATTTT.